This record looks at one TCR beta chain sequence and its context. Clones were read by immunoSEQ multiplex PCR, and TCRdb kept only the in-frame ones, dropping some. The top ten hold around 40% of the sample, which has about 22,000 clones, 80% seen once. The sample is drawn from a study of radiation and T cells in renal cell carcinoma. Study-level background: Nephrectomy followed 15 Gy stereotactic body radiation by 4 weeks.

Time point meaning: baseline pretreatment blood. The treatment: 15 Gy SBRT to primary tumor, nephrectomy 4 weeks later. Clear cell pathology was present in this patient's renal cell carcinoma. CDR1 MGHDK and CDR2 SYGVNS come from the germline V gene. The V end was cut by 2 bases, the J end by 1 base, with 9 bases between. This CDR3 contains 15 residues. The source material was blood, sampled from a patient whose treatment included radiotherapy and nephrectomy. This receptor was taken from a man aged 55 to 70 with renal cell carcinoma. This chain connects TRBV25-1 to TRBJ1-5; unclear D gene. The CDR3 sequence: CASSESTLSNQPQHF. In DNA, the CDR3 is TGTGCCAGCAGTGAAAGCACTCTCAGCAATCAGCCCCAGCATTTT.